Shown below are 5 T cell receptor beta chains from a single sample sequenced in a study of cytomegalovirus exposure and HLA in healthy donors (dated by TCRdb to about 2017). The library was prepared using the immunoSEQ multiplex PCR assay. TCRdb took this table from immuneACCESS and kept in-frame rearrangements with V and J called. Such tables lack part of the clones; where checked against another copy, unresolved V genes explain under half of the gap, and the rest is unexplained. This sample is represented by fewer than 90,000 clones; around 94% of them were singletons. Clones ranked in the top ten supply 2.5% to 4% of the sample. The sequenced sample consisted of PBMCs. All receptors come from a woman between 18 and 29 years old in good health and CMV-seropositive.

V gene TRBV11-2 combines with J gene TRBJ2-5; 10 bases fit TRBD2. This CDR3 is built from 15 residues. The germline gives CDR1 SGHAT, CDR2 FQNNGV. V trimming: 1 base; J trimming: 11 bases; junction bases outside the gene matches: 10. This CDR3 is CASSLGASGGGEQYF. The CDR3 nucleotides read TGTGCCAGCAGCTTAGGGGCTAGCGGGGGCGGGGAGCAGTACTTC.

This clone was observed once. Here the CDR3 DNA reads TGCGCCAGCAGCCAAGCACTACGGAACACTGAAGCTTTCTTT. It is translated as CASSQALRNTEAFF. The chain recombines TRBV4-3 with TRBJ1-1; D not resolved. Germline V gives CDR1 LGHNA, CDR2 YSLEER. The CDR3 length is 14 residues. V lost 1 base and J 1 base, leaving 7 bases between the germline ends.

This chain connects TRBV19 to TRBJ2-1, with 10 bases lining up with TRBD1. The CDR3 runs to 14 residues. V was clipped by 4 bases and J by 5 bases; unmatched bases: 2. Germline assignment: CDR1 LNHDA and CDR2 SQIVND (reference sequence). DNA of the CDR3: TGTGCCAGTAGTACCGGGACAGGGGACAATGAGCAGTTCTTC. Its protein product is CASSTGTGDNEQFF.

The chain recombines TRBV7-2 with TRBJ1-5, with D possibly matching TRBD1 (6 bases). CDR3 length equals 17 residues. V was cut by 4 bases and J by 0 bases, with 16 bases left in between. The germline V gene has CDR1 SGHTA and CDR2 FQGNSA. CDR3: CASSSYPDSFSNQPQHF. CDR3 nucleotides: TGTGCCAGCAGCTCGTACCCGGACAGCTTTAGCAATCAGCCCCAGCATTTT.

A single count supports this clone. This chain links TRBV5-6 with TRBJ2-5, with D perhaps matching TRBD1 (5 bases). Trimming cost V 4 bases and J 4 bases, with 17 bases left between them. This CDR3 comprises 15 residues. Germline assignment: CDR1 SGHDT and CDR2 YYEEEE. The CDR3 loop is CASSLMPWQGETQYF. CDR3 bases: TGTGCCAGCAGCCTCATGCCGTGGCAGGGAGAGACCCAGTACTTC.